The 25 T cell receptor beta chains below were found in one sample sequenced in a study of T cell responses to AZD1222 COVID-19 vaccine (dated by TCRdb to about 2021). The sample's time point label, in plain terms: baseline before first vaccination. Libraries were prepared through the immunoSEQ multiplex PCR assay. TCRdb carries this immuneACCESS record with in-frame sequences only. Its versions omit some clonotypes, under half of them owing to an unresolved V gene in the studies checked, with the rest unexplained. This sample is represented by approximately 150,000 clones; about 93% of them were singletons. The ten largest clonotypes hold around 5% of the sample. The sequencing used peripheral blood, collected on day 0 of AZD1222 vaccination. The source is an adult in good health.

The V call is TRBV27, the J call TRBJ2-6; D remains ambiguous. Germline CDR1 and CDR2: MNHEY and SMNVEV (reference sequence). V was clipped by 3 bases and J by 4 bases, with 13 bases between them. The CDR3 totals 16 residues. The CDR3 reads CASSFGRLAGANVLTF. CDR3 in DNA: TGTGCCAGCAGTTTCGGCAGGCTGGCCGGGGCCAACGTCCTGACTTTC.

The chain combines TRBV29-1 with TRBJ1-1, with D uncertain. The CDR3 has 13 amino acids. The germline V gene encodes CDR1 SQVTM and CDR2 ANQGSEA. Trimming stripped 6 bases from V and 6 bases from J, with 17 bases between. Written as DNA, the CDR3 is TGCAGCGTGCCAGCTCCAGATCGAGCTGAAGCTTTCTTT. This encodes CSVPAPDRAEAFF.

This clone was picked up one time. This chain links TRBV7-9 with TRBJ2-5, with 13 bases fitting TRBD2. The CDR3 sequence is 17 residues long. Germline loops: CDR1 SEHNR, CDR2 FQNEAQ (reference sequence). Trimming at V came to 1 base and at J to 1 base, leaving 3 bases not matched to a gene. In DNA, the CDR3 is TGTGCCAGCAGCTTAGTACTAGCGGGAGGGGGCCAAGAGACCCAGTACTTC. It specifies CASSLVLAGGGQETQYF.

This chain links TRBV6-5 with TRBJ1-1; 8 nucleotides align to TRBD1. Germline trimming cut 6 bases from V and 6 bases from J; bases unmatched to any gene: 9. In germline, CDR1 is MNHEY, CDR2 SVGAGI. The CDR3 is 14 residues long. CDR3 nucleotides: TGTGCCAGCAGCTCCACGGACAGGGTGGCTGAAGCTTTCTTT. This codes for CASSSTDRVAEAFF.

In this sample, this clone turned up a few times. The chain is built from TRBV5-1 and TRBJ1-1; D gene ambiguous. The V end was cut by 4 bases, the J end by 1 base, with 11 bases between. This CDR3 comprises 14 residues. The germline gives CDR1 SGHRS, CDR2 YFSETQ. The CDR3 protein is CASSPWTSNTEAFF. The DNA for the CDR3 is TGCGCCAGCAGCCCCTGGACCTCGAACACTGAAGCTTTCTTT.

The chain has TRBV12-5 and TRBJ2-7, with a possible D match to TRBD2 (6 bases). Trimming took off 4 bases at V and 6 bases at J, with 13 bases between the two ends. Per the germline V gene, CDR1 is LGHNT and CDR2 is FRNRAP. The CDR3 covers 13 residues. The CDR3 reads CASGSWRGGEQYF. CDR3 DNA sequence: TGTGCTAGTGGTTCCTGGAGGGGAGGCGAGCAGTACTTC.

The chain combines TRBV4-3 with TRBJ2-1; D is ambiguous. This CDR3 is 14 amino acids long. V lost 0 bases and J lost 4, with 7 bases in between. CDR1 and CDR2 (germline): LGHNA, YSLEER. The CDR3 region is CASSQDLSYNEQFF. The CDR3 DNA reads as TGCGCCAGCAGCCAAGACTTGTCGTACAATGAGCAGTTCTTC.

V gene TRBV11-2 combines with J gene TRBJ2-1; 13 bases map to TRBD2. Germline CDR1 is SGHAT and CDR2 is FQNNGV. V lost 5 bases, J lost 6 bases, and 4 bases stayed unmatched. CDR3 length equals 15 residues. The CDR3 sequence: CASSLTSGRGNEQFF. Written as DNA, the CDR3 is TGTGCCAGCAGCCTAACTAGCGGGAGGGGCAATGAGCAGTTCTTC.

This sequence joins TRBV3-1 (or the pseudogene TRBV3-2) and TRBJ2-7; 11 bases map to TRBD2. The length of the CDR3 is 14 residues. The ends lost 4 bases at V and 6 bases at J; junction bases unmatched: 5. In germline, CDR1 is LGHDT, CDR2 YNNKEL (reference sequence). The CDR3 loop reads CASSLASGGLEQYF. As DNA, the CDR3 is TGTGCCAGCAGCCTCGCTAGCGGGGGGCTCGAGCAGTACTTC.

The chain carries TRBV7-9 and TRBJ2-7, with D possibly being TRBD1 (6 bases). CDR1 is SEHNR, CDR2 FQNEAQ, per germline (reference sequence). V lost 5 bases and J lost 4, with 9 bases in between. This CDR3 has 12 amino acids. CDR3 in amino acids: CASSRQDYEQYF. For the CDR3, the DNA is TGTGCCAGCAGCCGACAGGATTACGAGCAGTACTTC. The entire variable domain, with the rest obtained from reference TRBV7-9 and TRBJ2-7, is as follows: DTGVSQNPRHKITKRGQNVTFRCDPISEHNRLYWYRQTLGQGPEFLTYFQNEAQLEKSRLLSDRFSAERPKGSFSTLEIQRTEQGDSAMYLCASSRQDYEQYFGPGTRLTVT.

This clone was picked up a small number of times. J is TRBJ2-3 and V is TRBV9; maybe TRBD2 (5 bases). Germline assignment: CDR1 SGDLS and CDR2 YYNGEE. Trimming removed 0 bases from V and 3 bases from J, with 11 bases in between. There are 15 residues in the CDR3. DNA of the CDR3: TGTGCCAGCAGCGTAGTTTCTAGCAGAACAGATACGCAGTATTTT. Its protein product is CASSVVSSRTDTQYF.

The CDR3 DNA follows: TGTGCCAGCTCCCTCATAGCCTACCAAGAGACCCAGTACTTC. Translation: CASSLIAYQETQYF. The rearrangement joins TRBV18 to TRBJ2-5; D call uncertain. V dropped 6 bases and J dropped 0 bases, with 11 bases sitting between them. The CDR3 consists of 14 residues. Germline V gene sequence: CDR1 KGHSH, CDR2 LQKENI.

J is TRBJ2-3 and V is TRBV24-1; D remains ambiguous. V gave up 5 bases and J gave up 0 bases, with 5 bases separating them. CDR1 and CDR2 from the germline V gene are KGHDR and SFDVKD. CDR3 length equals 13 residues. The CDR3 DNA is TGTGCCACCAGTGCCCCCAGCACAGATACGCAGTATTTT. This codes for CATSAPSTDTQYF.

The V gene is TRBV4-1, the J gene TRBJ1-5; a weak D match, TRBD1 (5 bases). Germline CDR1 is MGHRA and CDR2 is YSYEKL. The CDR3 spans 17 residues. V shed 0 bases and J shed 5 bases, with 17 bases lying between them. DNA of the CDR3: TGCGCCAGCAGCCAAGACCCTTGGGCGGGGGACGATCAGCCCCAGCATTTT. This gives the protein CASSQDPWAGDDQPQHF.

Regarding this clone: The same CDR3 is also encoded by other DNA sequences in this sample. V and J are TRBV10-3 and TRBJ2-7; TRBD1 aligns across 8 bases. Per the germline V gene, CDR1 is ENHRY and CDR2 is SYGVKD. J gave up 3 bases and V 6 bases, and 1 base lay outside the gene matches. This CDR3 spans 12 amino acids. The CDR3 here is CAISGQGYEQYF. As DNA, the CDR3 is TGTGCCATCAGCGGACAGGGCTACGAGCAGTACTTC.

The rearrangement links TRBV9 to TRBJ1-2; possibly TRBD1 for D (6 bases). V lost 1 base, J lost 3 bases, and 13 bases lay in between. The CDR3 length is 15 residues. Germline loops: CDR1 SGDLS, CDR2 YYNGEE. The CDR3 DNA follows: TGTGCCAGCAGCGTATCAGGGACACCCCACTATGGCTACACCTTC. Translation: CASSVSGTPHYGYTF.

In nucleotides, the CDR3 is TGTGCAAGTCGCTTTTACACCATAGCCAAAAACATTCAGTACTTC. This translates into CASRFYTIAKNIQYF. V gene TRBV12-2 combines with J gene TRBJ2-4; the listed D gene, TRBD1, was not tested against the DNA. TRBV12-2 is labeled a pseudogene. The CDR3 runs 15 residues.

In nucleotides, the CDR3 is TGTGCCAGTAGTATCTTCGGGGCAGCTAATGAAAAACTGTTTTTT. Its translation: CASSIFGAANEKLFF. This chain connects TRBV19 to TRBJ1-4, with D maybe TRBD1 (5 bases). The CDR3 contains 15 residues. Per germline, CDR1 LNHDA and CDR2 SQIVND (reference sequence). V was pared by 3 bases and J by 3 bases, with 11 bases between.

This chain links TRBV4-1 with TRBJ2-1; tentatively, D is TRBD2 (5 bases). V was clipped by 1 base and J by 15 bases, with 10 bases between them. This CDR3 is 11 amino acids long. Per the germline V gene, CDR1 is MGHRA and CDR2 is YSYEKL. The DNA of the CDR3 is TGCGCCAGCAGCCAAGCCGGGATTCTGTTCTTC. This translates into CASSQAGILFF.

The rearrangement joins TRBV7-6 to TRBJ1-4; 11 bases agree with TRBD1. The J segment lost 6 bases and the V segment lost 5 bases, leaving 5 bases of the junction unmatched. Per the germline V gene, CDR1 is SGHVS and CDR2 is FNYEAQ. This CDR3 spans 15 amino acids. CDR3 DNA: TGTGCCAGCAGCCCCGGACAGGGGGCTTATGAAAAACTGTTTTTT. Translation gives CASSPGQGAYEKLFF.

This chain uses TRBV27 with TRBJ2-3; 10 bases agree with TRBD2. The V segment lost 1 base and the J segment 5 bases; nucleotides outside the gene matches: 6. The CDR3 totals 16 residues. Germline values: CDR1 MNHEY, CDR2 SMNVEV (reference sequence). The CDR3 spells CASSLLGLAGVDTQYF. CDR3 DNA sequence: TGTGCCAGCAGTTTATTAGGCCTAGCGGGGGTAGATACGCAGTATTTT.

The chain combines TRBV6-2 or TRBV6-3 with TRBJ1-5, with 7 positions matching TRBD1. The germline gives CDR1 MNHEY, CDR2 SVGEGT. V was clipped by 2 bases and J by 3 bases; unmatched bases: 4. CDR3 size: 15 residues. Here the CDR3 DNA reads TGTGCCAGCAGTTACCGGGACAGTTCCAATCAGCCCCAGCATTTT. Translation gives CASSYRDSSNQPQHF.

The gene calls are TRBV6-6 and TRBJ2-3; D unclear. Between the trimmed V and J ends, which lost 4 bases and 8 bases, there was a span of 4 bases. The germline V gene has CDR1 MNHNY and CDR2 SVGAGI (reference sequence). The CDR3 sequence is 10 residues long. This chain's CDR3 is CASSLGTQYF. The CDR3 DNA follows: TGTGCCAGCAGTTTGGGTACGCAGTATTTT.

This chain uses TRBV19 with TRBJ1-5, with 10 bases aligning to TRBD1. Germline V gene lookup returns CDR1 LNHDA and CDR2 SQIVND (reference sequence). The CDR3 runs 16 residues. V lost 6 bases and J lost 0; bases outside the gene matches: 5. The CDR3 DNA follows: TGTGCCAGTAGCCGCCGGGACAGGGGTAGCAATCAGCCCCAGCATTTT. It encodes CASSRRDRGSNQPQHF.

The J gene is TRBJ2-1, the V gene TRBV7-6; the D gene is possibly TRBD2 (5 bases). CDR3 length equals 16 residues. The V end lost 1 base, the J end lost 6 bases, and 16 bases lay between the germline ends. The germline gives CDR1 SGHVS, CDR2 FNYEAQ. The CDR3 here is CASSLGPASLANEQFF. DNA of the CDR3: TGTGCCAGCAGCTTAGGGCCCGCTAGCCTAGCCAATGAGCAGTTCTTC.